These 11 T cell receptor beta chains originate from one sample sequenced in a study of cytomegalovirus exposure and HLA in healthy donors. The PCR employed 60 Vbeta primers together with 13 Jbeta primers. Clones were sequenced by immunoSEQ multiplex PCR, and TCRdb holds only the in-frame ones, with some missing. The table has 180,000 or so clones, 60% to 85% seen once; the top ten hold about 1.6%. Input material: PBMCs. The receptors here all came from a man aged 18 to 35 in good health and CMV-seronegative.

The rearrangement links TRBV6-6 to TRBJ1-4; TRBD1 agrees at 9 bases. With 3 bases clipped from V and 5 bases from J, the junction kept 4 bases outside the gene matches. The CDR3 runs 15 residues. Germline V gene data show CDR1 as MNHNY and CDR2 as SVGAGI (reference sequence). The CDR3 DNA follows: TGTGCCAGCAGTTATTACGACAGGGGGAATGAAAAACTGTTTTTT. Amino acids: CASSYYDRGNEKLFF.

This rearrangement joins TRBV30 to TRBJ1-3; no clear D. Trimming removed 4 bases at V and 0 bases at J, with 7 bases between. The length of the CDR3 is 13 residues. Germline V gene sequence: CDR1 GTSNPN, CDR2 SVGIG (reference sequence). CDR3 sequence reads: CAWNGGSGNTIYF. CDR3 nucleotides: TGTGCCTGGAATGGAGGCTCTGGAAACACCATATATTTT.

V and J are TRBV5-1 and TRBJ1-1; D is unresolved. Trimming cost V 5 bases and J 3 bases, with 5 bases left between them. CDR1 SGHRS and CDR2 YFSETQ come from the germline V gene. This CDR3 region has 11 residues. The CDR3: CASSSDTEAFF. The CDR3 DNA is TGCGCCAGCAGTTCGGACACTGAAGCTTTCTTT.

The chain recombines TRBV27 with TRBJ2-1; TRBD2 agrees at 10 bases. The CDR3 sequence is 17 residues long. J lost 10 bases, V lost 5 bases, and 17 bases had no gene match. From germline, CDR1 is MNHEY and CDR2 SMNVEV (reference sequence). CDR3 sequence: CASSVRATAGGLREQFF. CDR3 DNA: TGTGCCAGCAGTGTAAGAGCCACAGCGGGGGGGCTTCGCGAGCAGTTCTTC.

This clone was seen just once. The rearrangement joins TRBV4-2 to TRBJ2-1; 15 bases fit TRBD2. This CDR3 is built from 16 residues. V was pared by 1 base and J by 8 bases, with 3 bases of the junction left unmatched. Germline V gives CDR1 LGHNA, CDR2 YNFKEQ. In nucleotides, the CDR3 is TGTGCCAGCAGCCAAGTTGGACTAGCGGGAGGGCATGAGCAGTTCTTC. Its protein is CASSQVGLAGGHEQFF.

This sequence joins TRBV25-1 and TRBJ2-3, with 8 positions matching TRBD2. From germline, CDR1 is MGHDK and CDR2 SYGVNS. The CDR3 spans 15 residues. Trimming cost V 4 bases and J 0 bases; bases outside gene matches: 3. CDR3 residues: CASSGPSGSTDTQYF. In DNA, the CDR3 is TGTGCCAGCAGTGGCCCTAGCGGGAGCACAGATACGCAGTATTTT.

A remark on this clone: One junction end disagrees with the germline gene, perhaps due to a read error. The DNA for the CDR3 is TGTGCTAGCAGCTTAGGAACCGGGACAGGGAAGGACGAGCAGTACTTC. Translation gives CASSLGTGTGKDEQYF. The V call is TRBV7-7, the J call TRBJ2-7; the match to TRBD1 covers 9 bases. CDR3 size: 16 residues. Looked up from germline, CDR1 is SSHAT and CDR2 is FNYEAQ (reference sequence).

Note on this clone: An end of the junction does not agree with germline; a read error may underlie this. This chain joins TRBV7-7 and TRBJ1-1; 10 bases map to TRBD1. CDR3 length: 15 residues. Per the germline V gene, CDR1 is SSHAT and CDR2 is FNYEAQ (reference sequence). The CDR3 DNA reads TGTGCTAGCAGCTGCCGGGACAGGGGAGAAACTGAAGCTTTCTTT. This sequence encodes CASSCRDRGETEAFF.

The chain uses TRBV15 and TRBJ2-7; 8 bases map to TRBD2. The germline V gene encodes CDR1 LNHNV and CDR2 YYDKDF (reference sequence). V was pared by 5 bases and J by 5 bases, with 17 bases of the junction left unmatched. This CDR3 has 17 amino acids. CDR3 loop: CATSLGNGGAAPDEQYF. The CDR3 nucleotides are TGTGCCACCAGCCTTGGGAACGGGGGGGCCGCCCCGGACGAGCAGTACTTC.

V is TRBV27 and J is TRBJ2-1, with D possibly TRBD1 on 5 matching bases. The CDR3 contains 13 residues. Per the germline V gene, CDR1 is MNHEY and CDR2 is SMNVEV (reference sequence). The V gene lost 3 bases and the J gene lost 6 bases, with 9 bases spanning the gap. The CDR3 here is CASSLGLSNEQFF. CDR3 bases: TGTGCCAGCAGTTTGGGGCTCTCCAATGAGCAGTTCTTC.

The chain employs TRBV5-1 and TRBJ1-4; 8 positions match TRBD1. The V segment lost 4 bases and the J segment 4 bases; nucleotides outside the gene matches: 6. The V gene's germline CDR1 is SGHRS and CDR2 YFSETQ. The CDR3 spans 15 residues. CDR3 loop: CASSPGGIGNEKLFF. CDR3 in DNA: TGCGCCAGCAGCCCAGGGGGCATCGGTAATGAAAAACTGTTTTTT. The variable domain in full, completed from reference TRBV5-1 and TRBJ1-4, reads KAGVTQTPRYLIKTRGQQVTLSCSPISGHRSVSWYQQTPGQGLQFLFEYFSETQRNKGNFPGRFSGRQFSNSRSEMNVSTLELGDSALYLCASSPGGIGNEKLFFGSGTQLSVL.